Ten or more counts support the clone carrying this T cell receptor beta chain. Its target is unknown. The CDR3 is 17 residues long. The germline V and J ends were trimmed by 0 bases and 0 bases, with 9 bases remaining between them. Germline CDR1 and CDR2: MNHEY and SVGAGI. The source of the sample is a study of T cells in Graves' hyperthyroidism and ophthalmopathy. Study-level results: A 13 V-J model separated ophthalmopathy from stable hyperthyroidism.

Uncontrolled infection, other autoimmune disease, pregnancy and lactation each barred patients from inclusion. RNA transcripts were the template for amplifying TCR beta CDR3 regions. In the first-round RT-PCR of the TCR CDR3, the HTBI primer set was used. One entry per CDR3 protein, called by TCRdb with MiXCR from the multiplex PCR reads. The repertoire holds around 450,000 distinct CDR3 sequences, 15% to 18% seen once, with around 7% in the top ten. The sample taken for sequencing was blood. The V and J genes are TRBV6-5 and TRBJ1-6, with D unresolved. The origin of this receptor is a woman aged 18-29 years with Graves' hyperthyroidism. The CDR3 loop is CASSYSVGSSYNSPLHF. The DNA of the CDR3 is TGTGCCAGCAGTTACTCTGTGGGGAGCTCCTATAATTCACCCCTCCACTTT.